A selection of T cell receptor beta chains follows, all from one sample in a study of blood T cells in healthy people across ages. TCRdb ran MiXCR on the 5' RACE reads and lists one entry per CDR3 protein. The table includes over 1,500,000 distinct CDR3 sequences, roughly 50% detected once. Sequencing was carried out using blood. The receptor source for this set is a woman aged 40 to 50 in good health. Each CDR3 is given with its conserved first and last residue. The D gene is left open where the match is weak. Clone size is stated in some rows and not others, as once, few, many or a class when expanded.

d_call: -; clone_size: -; v_call: TRBV9; cdr3_length: 13; j_call: TRBJ1-1; cdr3_aa: CASSVAGYTEAFF; cdr3_nt: TGTGCCAGCAGCGTAGCAGGGTACACTGAAGCTTTCTTT
d_call: -; clone_size: -; v_call: TRBV4-1; cdr3_length: 16; j_call: TRBJ1-2; cdr3_aa: CASSQVSPRPNYGYTF; cdr3_nt: TGCGCCAGCAGCCAAGTTTCCCCCAGGCCCAACTATGGCTACACCTTC
d_call: -; clone_size: many; v_call: TRBV25-1; cdr3_length: 15; j_call: TRBJ2-6; cdr3_aa: CASSVQGSGANVLTF; cdr3_nt: TGTGCCAGCAGTGTACAGGGCTCTGGGGCCAACGTCCTGACTTTC
d_call: -; clone_size: few; v_call: TRBV12-3/TRBV12-4; cdr3_length: 13; j_call: TRBJ2-1; cdr3_aa: CASSFGELGEQFF; cdr3_nt: TGTGCCAGCAGTTTTGGAGAGCTGGGTGAGCAGTTCTTC
d_call: TRBD1; clone_size: -; v_call: TRBV5-1; cdr3_length: 14; j_call: TRBJ1-2; cdr3_aa: CASRTGGVNYGYTF; cdr3_nt: TGCGCCAGCAGAACAGGGGGTGTGAACTATGGCTACACCTTC
d_call: -; clone_size: -; v_call: TRBV28; cdr3_length: 14; j_call: TRBJ1-2; cdr3_aa: CASSLDRRLRGYTF; cdr3_nt: TGTGCCAGCAGTTTAGACCGGCGCTTGAGAGGCTACACCTTC
d_call: -; clone_size: few; v_call: TRBV7-2; cdr3_length: 15; j_call: TRBJ2-6; cdr3_aa: CASSLAAMGANVLTF; cdr3_nt: TGTGCCAGCAGCTTAGCGGCTATGGGGGCCAACGTCCTGACTTTC
d_call: TRBD2; clone_size: -; v_call: TRBV18; cdr3_length: 16; j_call: TRBJ2-7; cdr3_aa: CASSPGIAGRSYEQYF; cdr3_nt: TGTGCCAGCTCACCTGGAATAGCGGGGAGGTCCTACGAGCAGTACTTC
d_call: -; clone_size: -; v_call: TRBV20-1; cdr3_length: 18; j_call: TRBJ2-4; cdr3_aa: CSAPKAAPGDPSRNIQYF; cdr3_nt: TGCAGTGCTCCGAAGGCGGCACCAGGGGATCCGTCCAGAAACATTCAGTACTTC
d_call: -; clone_size: -; v_call: TRBV4-3; cdr3_length: 16; j_call: TRBJ2-7; cdr3_aa: CASSQDFGEQSYEQYF; cdr3_nt: TGCGCCAGCAGCCAAGATTTTGGGGAACAGTCCTACGAGCAGTACTTC
d_call: TRBD1; clone_size: -; v_call: TRBV27; cdr3_length: 13; j_call: TRBJ2-7; cdr3_aa: CASTGQGVHEQYF; cdr3_nt: TGTGCCAGCACGGGACAGGGGGTCCACGAGCAGTACTTC
d_call: TRBD2; clone_size: few; v_call: TRBV20-1; cdr3_length: 14; j_call: TRBJ2-1; cdr3_aa: CSVSGGGPYNEQFF; cdr3_nt: TGCAGTGTATCGGGCGGGGGGCCTTACAATGAGCAGTTCTTC
d_call: -; clone_size: -; v_call: TRBV12-3/TRBV12-4; cdr3_length: 14; j_call: TRBJ1-3; cdr3_aa: CASSLVGAGNTIYF; cdr3_nt: TGTGCCAGCAGTTTAGTAGGAGCTGGAAACACCATATATTTT
d_call: TRBD1; clone_size: -; v_call: TRBV20-1; cdr3_length: 15; j_call: TRBJ2-4; cdr3_aa: CSATLPTGYKNIQYF; cdr3_nt: TGCAGTGCTACCTTACCGACAGGGTACAAAAACATTCAGTACTTC
d_call: -; clone_size: -; v_call: TRBV6-2/TRBV6-3; cdr3_length: 17; j_call: TRBJ2-3; cdr3_aa: CASSPHRVSGSTDTQYF; cdr3_nt: TGTGCCAGCAGTCCCCATAGAGTAAGCGGGAGCACAGATACGCAGTATTTT
d_call: -; clone_size: -; v_call: TRBV7-2; cdr3_length: 13; j_call: TRBJ2-7; cdr3_aa: CASSWGNSYEQYF; cdr3_nt: TGTGCCAGCAGCTGGGGTAACTCCTACGAGCAGTACTTC
d_call: -; clone_size: -; v_call: TRBV7-2; cdr3_length: 13; j_call: TRBJ1-1; cdr3_aa: CASSLPGLGEAFF; cdr3_nt: TGTGCCAGCAGCTTACCGGGGCTGGGGGAAGCTTTCTTT
d_call: -; clone_size: -; v_call: TRBV7-2; cdr3_length: 15; j_call: TRBJ2-5; cdr3_aa: CASSPQADRVGTQYF; cdr3_nt: TGTGCCAGCAGCCCGCAAGCGGATAGAGTAGGGACCCAGTACTTC
d_call: -; clone_size: -; v_call: TRBV20-1; cdr3_length: 14; j_call: TRBJ2-3; cdr3_aa: CSARGVPGADTQYF; cdr3_nt: TGCAGTGCTAGAGGAGTCCCGGGGGCAGATACGCAGTATTTT
d_call: TRBD1; clone_size: few; v_call: TRBV24-1; cdr3_length: 16; j_call: TRBJ2-7; cdr3_aa: CATSDTGTEVLYEQYF; cdr3_nt: TGTGCCACCAGTGATACCGGGACAGAGGTCCTCTACGAGCAGTACTTC
d_call: TRBD1; clone_size: -; v_call: TRBV15; cdr3_length: 18; j_call: TRBJ2-1; cdr3_aa: CATSRDRGLRGNYNEQFF; cdr3_nt: TGTGCCACCAGCCGGGACAGGGGGCTTCGGGGGAACTACAATGAGCAGTTCTTC
d_call: -; clone_size: -; v_call: TRBV28; cdr3_length: 15; j_call: TRBJ2-3; cdr3_aa: CASSLDALGSDTQYF; cdr3_nt: TGTGCCAGCAGTTTGGATGCCTTGGGTTCAGATACGCAGTATTTT
d_call: -; clone_size: many; v_call: TRBV29-1; cdr3_length: 14; j_call: TRBJ1-1; cdr3_aa: CSVVPPRVVTEAFF; cdr3_nt: TGCAGCGTTGTTCCCCCCAGGGTGGTCACTGAAGCTTTCTTT
d_call: TRBD1; clone_size: few; v_call: TRBV10-3; cdr3_length: 15; j_call: TRBJ2-1; cdr3_aa: CAISESGQGHNEQFF; cdr3_nt: TGTGCCATCAGTGAGTCGGGACAGGGGCACAATGAGCAGTTCTTC
d_call: -; clone_size: few; v_call: TRBV20-1; cdr3_length: 12; j_call: TRBJ2-7; cdr3_aa: CSIQDISYEQYF; cdr3_nt: TGCAGTATTCAGGATATCTCCTACGAGCAGTACTTC
d_call: -; clone_size: -; v_call: TRBV6-4; cdr3_length: 13; j_call: TRBJ2-5; cdr3_aa: CASSEGMGETQYF; cdr3_nt: TGTGCCAGCAGTGAGGGGATGGGAGAGACCCAGTACTTC
d_call: -; clone_size: many; v_call: TRBV29-1; cdr3_length: 14; j_call: TRBJ2-5; cdr3_aa: CSVEWETAQETQYF; cdr3_nt: TGCAGCGTTGAATGGGAAACAGCCCAAGAGACCCAGTACTTC
d_call: -; clone_size: once; v_call: TRBV27; cdr3_length: 15; j_call: TRBJ2-5; cdr3_aa: CASSPRKGVQETQYF; cdr3_nt: TGTGCCAGTAGTCCCAGAAAAGGGGTCCAAGAGACCCAGTACTTC
d_call: TRBD2; clone_size: -; v_call: TRBV12-3/TRBV12-4; cdr3_length: 18; j_call: TRBJ2-3; cdr3_aa: CASSSRGAGGPQVDTQYF; cdr3_nt: TGTGCCAGCAGTTCTCGAGGAGCGGGGGGGCCTCAGGTGGATACGCAGTATTTT
d_call: -; clone_size: few; v_call: TRBV20-1; cdr3_length: 13; j_call: TRBJ2-5; cdr3_aa: CSARGGALETQYF; cdr3_nt: TGCAGTGCTAGAGGTGGGGCTTTGGAGACCCAGTACTTC
d_call: TRBD1; clone_size: few; v_call: TRBV12-3/TRBV12-4; cdr3_length: 12; j_call: TRBJ2-5; cdr3_aa: CATRQGAETQYF; cdr3_nt: TGTGCCACCCGACAGGGGGCAGAGACCCAGTACTTC
d_call: TRBD1; clone_size: few; v_call: TRBV4-2; cdr3_length: 18; j_call: TRBJ2-7; cdr3_aa: CASSSPGQGTSSSYEQYF; cdr3_nt: TGTGCCAGCAGCTCTCCGGGACAGGGGACTTCAAGCTCCTACGAGCAGTACTTC
d_call: TRBD1; clone_size: few; v_call: TRBV28; cdr3_length: 14; j_call: TRBJ2-7; cdr3_aa: CASTLRDSLYEQYF; cdr3_nt: TGTGCCAGCACTTTAAGGGACAGCCTCTACGAGCAGTACTTC
d_call: TRBD1; clone_size: -; v_call: TRBV7-2; cdr3_length: 16; j_call: TRBJ2-1; cdr3_aa: CASSQRTGTGANEQFF; cdr3_nt: TGTGCCAGCAGCCAGCGGACCGGGACAGGGGCCAATGAGCAGTTCTTC
d_call: -; clone_size: -; v_call: TRBV7-2; cdr3_length: 16; j_call: TRBJ2-4; cdr3_aa: CASSLTGNLAKNIQYF; cdr3_nt: TGTGCCAGCAGCTTAACAGGAAACCTAGCCAAAAACATTCAGTACTTC
d_call: TRBD1; clone_size: once; v_call: TRBV7-2; cdr3_length: 15; j_call: TRBJ2-5; cdr3_aa: CASSRRDRSQETQYF; cdr3_nt: TGTGCCAGCAGCCGCCGGGACAGGTCGCAAGAGACCCAGTACTTC
d_call: -; clone_size: -; v_call: TRBV27; cdr3_length: 14; j_call: TRBJ2-7; cdr3_aa: CASTLHGGTDEQYF; cdr3_nt: TGTGCCAGCACCCTTCACGGGGGTACCGACGAGCAGTACTTC
d_call: -; clone_size: -; v_call: TRBV2; cdr3_length: 13; j_call: TRBJ2-7; cdr3_aa: CASRLGVRTESYF; cdr3_nt: TGTGCCAGCAGGCTTGGGGTCAGGACCGAATCGTACTTC
d_call: -; clone_size: -; v_call: TRBV6-2/TRBV6-3; cdr3_length: 15; j_call: TRBJ2-1; cdr3_aa: CASRPQGLEGNEQFF; cdr3_nt: TGTGCCAGCAGGCCTCAGGGTTTGGAGGGCAATGAGCAGTTCTTC
d_call: TRBD1; clone_size: -; v_call: TRBV9; cdr3_length: 18; j_call: TRBJ2-3; cdr3_aa: CASSALTGTGRFTDTQYF; cdr3_nt: TGTGCCAGCAGCGCACTCACCGGGACAGGGAGATTCACAGATACGCAGTATTTT
d_call: TRBD2; clone_size: few; v_call: TRBV28; cdr3_length: 15; j_call: TRBJ2-4; cdr3_aa: CASSPPRAGGNIQYF; cdr3_nt: TGTGCCAGCAGTCCCCCTCGAGCGGGGGGGAACATTCAGTACTTC
d_call: -; clone_size: -; v_call: TRBV20-1; cdr3_length: 12; j_call: TRBJ1-2; cdr3_aa: CSATGQIYGYTF; cdr3_nt: TGCAGTGCCACAGGACAAATCTATGGCTACACCTTC
d_call: TRBD2; clone_size: -; v_call: TRBV3-1; cdr3_length: 15; j_call: TRBJ2-1; cdr3_aa: CASSQSSGGGDEQFF; cdr3_nt: TGTGCCAGCAGCCAATCCAGCGGGGGGGGAGATGAGCAGTTCTTC
d_call: -; clone_size: -; v_call: TRBV27; cdr3_length: 15; j_call: TRBJ2-7; cdr3_aa: CASSTVWGSDYEQYF; cdr3_nt: TGTGCCAGCAGTACCGTCTGGGGGAGCGACTACGAGCAGTACTTC
d_call: -; clone_size: -; v_call: TRBV3-1; cdr3_length: 11; j_call: TRBJ1-4; cdr3_aa: CASWWNEKLFF; cdr3_nt: TGTGCCAGCTGGTGGAATGAAAAACTGTTTTTT